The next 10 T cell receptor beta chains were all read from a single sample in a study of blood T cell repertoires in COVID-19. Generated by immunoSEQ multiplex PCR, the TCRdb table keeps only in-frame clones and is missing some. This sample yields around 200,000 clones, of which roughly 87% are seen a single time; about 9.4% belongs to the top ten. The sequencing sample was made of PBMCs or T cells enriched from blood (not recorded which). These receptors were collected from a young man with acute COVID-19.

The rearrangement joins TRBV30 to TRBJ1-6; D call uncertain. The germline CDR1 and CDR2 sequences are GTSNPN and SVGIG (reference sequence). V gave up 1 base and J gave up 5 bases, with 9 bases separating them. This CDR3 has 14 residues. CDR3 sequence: CAWSDPENNSPLHF. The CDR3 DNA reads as TGTGCCTGGAGTGACCCTGAGAATAATTCACCCCTCCACTTT.

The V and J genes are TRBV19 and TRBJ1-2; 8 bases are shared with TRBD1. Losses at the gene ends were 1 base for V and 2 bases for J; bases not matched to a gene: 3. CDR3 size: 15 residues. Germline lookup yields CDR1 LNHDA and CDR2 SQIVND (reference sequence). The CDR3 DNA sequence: TGTGCCAGTAGTATAGGGACAGGGATAAACTATGGCTACACCTTC. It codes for CASSIGTGINYGYTF.

DNA of the CDR3: TGTGCCAGCAGCCAATCCGGGACAGGGCAGTACTTC. Amino acids: CASSQSGTGQYF. The V and J genes are TRBV14 and TRBJ2-7, with TRBD1 matching 8 bases. V shed 2 bases and J 9 bases; nucleotides not matched to a gene: 3. CDR1 and CDR2 from the germline V gene are SGHDN and FVKESK. The CDR3 runs 12 residues. The full variable domain, completed using reference TRBV14 and TRBJ2-7, is EAGVTQFPSHSVIEKGQTVTLRCDPISGHDNLYWYRRVMGKEIKFLLHFVKESKQDESGMPNNRFLAERTGGTYSTLKVQPAELEDSGVYFCASSQSGTGQYFGPGTRLTVT.

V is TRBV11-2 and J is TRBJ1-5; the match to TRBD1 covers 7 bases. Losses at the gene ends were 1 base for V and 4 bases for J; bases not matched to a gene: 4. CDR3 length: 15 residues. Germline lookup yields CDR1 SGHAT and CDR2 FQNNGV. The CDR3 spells CASSLGGTANQPQHF. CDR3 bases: TGTGCCAGCAGCTTAGGAGGGACAGCTAATCAGCCCCAGCATTTT.

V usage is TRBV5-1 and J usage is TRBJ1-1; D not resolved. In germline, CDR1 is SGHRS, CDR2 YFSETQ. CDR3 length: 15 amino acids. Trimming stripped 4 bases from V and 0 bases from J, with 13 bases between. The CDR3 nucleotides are TGCGCCAGCAGCCCTAGCAACAGTCTGAACACTGAAGCTTTCTTT. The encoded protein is CASSPSNSLNTEAFF.

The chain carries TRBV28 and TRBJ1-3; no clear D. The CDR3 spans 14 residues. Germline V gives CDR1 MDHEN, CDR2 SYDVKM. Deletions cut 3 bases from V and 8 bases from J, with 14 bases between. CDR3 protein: CASSLRASRYTIYF. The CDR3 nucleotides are TGTGCCAGCAGTTTGAGGGCCTCTAGGTACACCATATATTTT. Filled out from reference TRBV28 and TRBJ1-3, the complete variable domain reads DVKVTQSSRYLVKRTGEKVFLECVQDMDHENMFWYRQDPGLGLRLIYFSYDVKMKEKGDIPEGYSVSREKKERFSLILESASTNQTSMYLCASSLRASRYTIYFGEGSWLTVV.

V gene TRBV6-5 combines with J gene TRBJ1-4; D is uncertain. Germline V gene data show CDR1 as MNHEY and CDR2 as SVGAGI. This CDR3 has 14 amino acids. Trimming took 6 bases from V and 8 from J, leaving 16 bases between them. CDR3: CASSPGEEEEKLFF. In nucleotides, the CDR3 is TGTGCCAGCAGCCCCGGAGAGGAGGAGGAAAAACTGTTTTTT.

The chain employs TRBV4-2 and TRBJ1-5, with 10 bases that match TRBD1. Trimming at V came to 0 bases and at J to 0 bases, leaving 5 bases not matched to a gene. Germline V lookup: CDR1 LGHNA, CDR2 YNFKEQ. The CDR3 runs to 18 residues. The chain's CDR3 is CASSQDVGQGYSNQPQHF. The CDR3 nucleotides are TGTGCCAGCAGCCAAGATGTGGGACAGGGGTATAGCAATCAGCCCCAGCATTTT.

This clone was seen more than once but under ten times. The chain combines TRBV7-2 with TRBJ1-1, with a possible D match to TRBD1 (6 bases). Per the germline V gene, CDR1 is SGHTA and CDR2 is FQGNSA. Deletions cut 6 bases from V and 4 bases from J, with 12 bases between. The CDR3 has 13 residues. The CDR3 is CASRAGQSTEAFF. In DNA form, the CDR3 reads TGTGCCAGCAGGGCCGGACAGAGCACTGAAGCTTTCTTT.

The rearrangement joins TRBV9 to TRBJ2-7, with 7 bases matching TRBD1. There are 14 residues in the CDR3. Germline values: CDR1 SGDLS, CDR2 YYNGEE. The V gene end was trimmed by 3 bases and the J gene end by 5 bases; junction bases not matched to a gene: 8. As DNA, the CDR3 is TGTGCCAGCAGCGGAGGGGGCGCAGTGGACGAGCAGTACTTC. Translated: CASSGGGAVDEQYF.